This T cell receptor beta chain is from a study of blood T cell repertoires in COVID-19. Germline CDR1 SGDLS, CDR2 YYNGEE. CDR3 size: 16 residues. J lost 0 bases, V lost 3 bases, and 5 bases had no gene match. TCRdb's copy holds only in-frame clones and misses some; the assay was immunoSEQ multiplex PCR. The sample gives roughly 150,000 clones, about 80% of which show up once; about a tenth is in the top ten. This clonotype was obtained from a man between 65 and 79 years old with active or convalescent COVID-19. The source material was peripheral blood. The chain couples TRBV9 to TRBJ2-2, with TRBD1 matching over 7 bases. The CDR3 spells CASSGAGTANTGELFF. The DNA of the CDR3 is TGTGCCAGCAGCGGAGCAGGGACAGCGAACACCGGGGAGCTGTTTTTT. Full variable domain (missing parts from reference TRBV9 and TRBJ2-2): DSGVTQTPKHLITATGQRVTLRCSPRSGDLSVYWYQQSLDQGLQFLIQYYNGEERAKGNILERFSAQQFPDLHSELNLSSLELGDSALYFCASSGAGTANTGELFFGEGSRLTVL.